Included here is one T cell receptor (beta chain) sequence, with context. Its antigen is unknown. The unexposed donors gave CD4+ T cells in about 2011-2018, prior to COVID-19. After ten to eleven days of culture, CD4+ T cells were isolated. Unexposed-donor CD4+ T cells were probed with SARS-CoV-2 S/N and four cold-coronavirus spikes, cells permitting. Each well had 2.1 million or so PBMCs in about 5% human AB serum with IL-2. This table comes from immunoSEQ multiplex PCR, and its TCRdb copy is limited to in-frame clones, with some not included. The sample includes tens of thousands of clones, less than 80% of them seen just once. The CDR3 is made up of 16 amino acids. V lost 1 base to trimming and J lost 2 bases, with 11 bases between them. Germline V gene sequence: CDR1 SGHDN, CDR2 FVKESK. The data belong to a study of CD4 T cells in relation to SARS-CoV-2 and coronaviruses. Study context: TCR beta CDR3s were sequenced after 10-day antigen culture of PBMCs. The restricting HLA molecule for shared crossreactive spike epitopes was mapped.

V gene TRBV14 combines with J gene TRBJ2-2; no firm D call. This clonotype was obtained from a human donor in good health. Material: CD4+ T cells from PBMCs, cultured in vitro. This CDR3 is CASSQVQVANTGELFF. The CDR3 DNA is TGTGCCAGCAGCCAAGTTCAGGTGGCAAACACCGGGGAGCTGTTTTTT.